Listed below are T cell receptor beta chains from one sample, sequenced in a study of Graves' ophthalmopathy and Graves' hyperthyroidism. Each CDR3 protein is one row after TCRdb ran MiXCR on the multiplex PCR reads. The table has more than 550,000 distinct CDR3 sequences, more than 40% seen once. Sequenced: peripheral blood. The receptors derive from an adult man with Graves' ophthalmopathy. Both conserved end residues are part of each CDR3. The D gene is left open where the match is weak. The size of a clone is reported for some rows only, either as once, few or many, or as a class for expanded clones.

abundance,v_gene,j_gene,d_gene,CDR3nt,CDR3aa
many,TRBV29-1,TRBJ1-2,NA,TGCAGCGTTGTGGGGGGCAGGAGTGGCTACACCTTC,CSVVGGRSGYTF
few,TRBV25-1,TRBJ2-7,TRBD1,TGTGCCAGCAGTTCCACCCTGGGACAGAGAATCCTACGAGAGCAGTACTTC,CASSSTLGQRILREQYF
many,TRBV5-1,TRBJ2-7,TRBD1,TGTGCCAGCAGCTTAGGACAGGACTCCTACGAGCAGTACTTC,CASSLGQDSYEQYF
few,TRBV12-3/TRBV12-4,TRBJ1-5,TRBD1,TGTGCCAGCAGTCTGGGACAGGGGAGAAGGCCCCAGCATTTT,CASSLGQGRRPQHF
NA,TRBV10-3,TRBJ1-2,NA,TGTGCCATCAGTGTTCGCCCCCCGGGGGATGGCTACACCTTC,CAISVRPPGDGYTF
NA,TRBV4-1,TRBJ2-7,NA,TGCGCCAGCAGCCAAGATATAGGCAGGGGTGGCTACGAGCAGTACTTC,CASSQDIGRGGYEQYF
NA,TRBV27,TRBJ1-2,NA,TGTGCCAGCAGTGCCCGGGCAGGGAGTGGCTACACCTTC,CASSARAGSGYTF
few,TRBV25-1,TRBJ2-3,NA,TGTGCCAGCAGCCTAGGGGGGGTAGCAGATACGCAGTATTTT,CASSLGGVADTQYF
NA,TRBV25-1,TRBJ1-4,NA,TGTGCCAGCAGCGCCGGACGGGCACCTGAGAAACTGTTTTTT,CASSAGRAPEKLFF
NA,TRBV2,TRBJ1-4,TRBD1,TGTGCCAGCAGTGATCAGGGGGCGGATGAAAAACTGTTTTTT,CASSDQGADEKLFF
many,TRBV20-1,TRBJ1-2,TRBD1,TGCAGTGCCCTGGGACAGGGGTTGTCTGGCTACACCTTC,CSALGQGLSGYTF
NA,TRBV4-1,TRBJ1-1,TRBD1,TGCGCCAGCAGCCAAGATATTACAGGGGAATTCTTGGGCACTGAAGCTTTCTTT,CASSQDITGEFLGTEAFF
NA,TRBV19,TRBJ2-1,TRBD2,TGTGCCAGTAGTATAGGATCAAGCGGGGTTTACATTGAGCAGTTCTTC,CASSIGSSGVYIEQFF
NA,TRBV2,TRBJ2-2,TRBD1,TGTGCCAGCATCAGGGGGAGGAACACCGGGGAGCTGTTTTTT,CASIRGRNTGELFF
many,TRBV25-1,TRBJ2-5,TRBD2,TGTGCCAGCAGTGATATAACTAGCGGAGAGACCCAGTACTTC,CASSDITSGETQYF
many,TRBV7-2,TRBJ2-7,NA,TGTGCCAGCAGCATGGACCCGGGGGTCTACGAGCAGTACTTC,CASSMDPGVYEQYF
many,TRBV5-6,TRBJ1-2,TRBD1,TGTGCCAGCAGCTTGGGAACAGGGGATCATGGCTACACCTTC,CASSLGTGDHGYTF
NA,TRBV11-2,TRBJ2-5,NA,TGTGCCAGCAGGATTACTCAGGGGCGAGGAGAGACCCAGTACTTC,CASRITQGRGETQYF
NA,TRBV10-3,TRBJ1-2,NA,TGTGCCAGCAGTGAGATTACTACCGGCTACACCTTC,CASSEITTGYTF
many,TRBV7-2,TRBJ2-1,NA,TGTGCCAGCAGCGCCAGCGGGCCCAATGAGCAGTTCTTC,CASSASGPNEQFF
many,TRBV9,TRBJ1-2,TRBD1,TGTGCCAGCAGCGTCGGACAGGATGACAACTATGGCTACACCTTC,CASSVGQDDNYGYTF
once,TRBV19,TRBJ2-5,TRBD1,TGTGCCAGTAGTGACAGGGGGCAGACAGATACGCAGTACTTC,CASSDRGQTDTQYF
few,TRBV19,TRBJ1-5,TRBD1,TGTGCCAGTAGTAGGACAGGGGGCGCGGGCAATCAGCCCCAGCATTTT,CASSRTGGAGNQPQHF
many,TRBV7-8,TRBJ2-7,NA,TGTGCCAGCAGCTTAGCGCCATCAACCTACGAGCAGTACTTC,CASSLAPSTYEQYF
many,TRBV7-9,TRBJ1-2,NA,TGTGCCAGCAGCTTAGCTGGCCCTATGTATGGCTACACCTTC,CASSLAGPMYGYTF
many,TRBV20-1,TRBJ1-2,TRBD1,TGCAGTGCTACCCTCCAGGGGGTCGACTATGGCTACACCTTC,CSATLQGVDYGYTF
NA,TRBV7-2,TRBJ1-1,NA,TGTGCTAGCAGCTGGCCTGAAGCTTTCTTT,CASSWPEAFF
many,TRBV10-3,TRBJ2-5,TRBD1,TGTGCCAGCAGTTATGCTTCCAGGGGGATGGAGACCCAGTACTTC,CASSYASRGMETQYF
NA,TRBV7-9,TRBJ2-7,NA,TGTGCCAGCAGCCAGACAAACGAGTACGAGCAGTACTTC,CASSQTNEYEQYF
NA,TRBV10-3,TRBJ2-6,NA,TGTGCCATCAGTGTAGGGGAAGCGGGGGCCAACGTCCTGACTTTC,CAISVGEAGANVLTF
NA,TRBV9,TRBJ2-6,NA,TGTGCCAGCAGCCCAGCGGGCTTCTCTGGGGCCAACGTCCTGACTTTC,CASSPAGFSGANVLTF
NA,TRBV12-5,TRBJ1-1,NA,TGTGCTAGTGGTTTGGTTCCGATGAACACTGAAGCTTTCTTT,CASGLVPMNTEAFF
NA,TRBV10-2,TRBJ1-2,NA,TGCGCCAGCAGTGACGACGGTGAGGATGGCTACACCTTC,CASSDDGEDGYTF
NA,TRBV15,TRBJ2-1,TRBD2,TGTGCCACCAGCAGAGATTTGGGGGCGGGACTAGCGAATGAGCAGTTCTTC,CATSRDLGAGLANEQFF
NA,TRBV7-2,TRBJ1-4,TRBD1,TGTGCCAGCAGCTCCACAGGGGTCGGACAGGCAACTAATGAAAAACTGTTTTTT,CASSSTGVGQATNEKLFF
many,TRBV19,TRBJ2-5,TRBD2,TGTGCCAGTAGAGTACTAGCGGGAGGATCTGAGACCCAGTACTTC,CASRVLAGGSETQYF
few,TRBV7-3,TRBJ2-2,TRBD1,TGTGCCAGCAGCTTAAGGGTCGACAGGGGCTATATGAACACCGGGGAGCTGTTTTTT,CASSLRVDRGYMNTGELFF
NA,TRBV30,TRBJ1-5,NA,TGTGCCTGGAGTGTACGTCCCAATCAGCCCCAGCATTTT,CAWSVRPNQPQHF
NA,TRBV30,TRBJ2-5,TRBD2,TGTGCCTGGGGGGGACTAGCGGGAGAAGAGACCCAGTACTTC,CAWGGLAGEETQYF
many,TRBV20-1,TRBJ1-2,NA,TGCAGTGCTAGAGATGTAGGAGGTAACTATGGCTACACCTTC,CSARDVGGNYGYTF